A single sample gave rise to the 24 T cell receptor beta chains below, sequenced in a study of CD8+CD57+ T cells in acquired aplastic anemia. TCR beta VDJ and CDR3 profiling used genomic DNA as template. MiXCR, run by TCRdb on the reads, gives a single entry per CDR3 protein. Of about 110,000 distinct CDR3 sequences listed, less than 65% were seen once; the top ten hold roughly 31%. Material for sequencing was sorted CD4+, CD8+, or CD8+CD57+ T cells (not recorded which) from PBMCs. The source of these receptors is a human donor in good health, serving as a control.

The CDR3 protein is CASTLQGINQPQHF. CDR3 DNA sequence: TGTGCCAGCACCTTACAGGGGATCAATCAGCCCCAGCATTTT. The gene calls are TRBV2 and TRBJ1-5, with 7 bases identical to TRBD1. CDR3 size: 14 residues. The V and J ends lost 7 bases and 3 bases, in that order; junction bases with no gene match: 6. Germline-derived CDR1 and CDR2 are SNHLY and FYNNEI.

This clonotype has a count of ten or more. This chain joins TRBV10-1 and TRBJ2-3; D gene ambiguous. Trimming took off 3 bases at V and 2 bases at J, with 12 bases between the two ends. Germline CDR1 reads WNHNN; CDR2 reads SYGVQD (reference sequence). The CDR3 totals 15 residues. CDR3 sequence reads: CASSDGQSSTDTQYF. CDR3 in DNA: TGCGCCAGCAGTGATGGGCAGTCTTCCACAGATACGCAGTATTTT.

The chain employs TRBV19 and TRBJ1-5; the D is unclear. The V end was cut by 8 bases, the J end by 0 bases, with 8 bases between. Germline V gene sequence: CDR1 LNHDA, CDR2 SQIVND (reference sequence). This CDR3 comprises 13 residues. Written as DNA, the CDR3 is TGTGCCAGTGCGGAGGATAGCAATCAGCCCCAGCATTTT. This encodes CASAEDSNQPQHF. Using reference TRBV19 and TRBJ1-5 for the parts outside the CDR3, the full variable domain is DGGITQSPKYLFRKEGQNVTLSCEQNLNHDAMYWYRQDPGQGLRLIYYSQIVNDFQKGDIAEGYSVSREKKESFPLTVTSAQKNPTAFYLCASAEDSNQPQHFGDGTRLSIL.

V and J are TRBV12-3 or TRBV12-4 and TRBJ2-3; D uncertain. V was pared by 3 bases and J by 6 bases, with 13 bases between. The CDR3 loop spans 14 amino acids. CDR3 residues: CASSFGSLTDTQYF. CDR3 nucleotides: TGTGCCAGCAGTTTTGGCTCTCTCACGGATACGCAGTATTTT.

As concerns this clonotype: The junction and the germline gene differ at one end; a read error may be behind it. The gene calls are TRBV9 and TRBJ2-1; D is ambiguous. Germline V gene sequence: CDR1 SGDLS, CDR2 YYNGEE. The CDR3 contains 14 residues. CDR3 coding DNA: TGTGCCAGCAGCGTAGAGGGCGCCTACAGTGAGCAGTTCTTC. It translates to CASSVEGAYSEQFF.

DNA for the CDR3: TGTGCCAGCAGCTACACCCCGGCACTAAGGTCCAATGAGCAGTTCTTC. As protein: CASSYTPALRSNEQFF. This chain joins TRBV11-2 and TRBJ2-1; D gene unclear. Germline loops: CDR1 SGHAT, CDR2 FQNNGV. V lost 4 bases and J lost 6, with 19 bases in between. The CDR3 loop spans 16 amino acids.

This clonotype has ten or more counts. The chain recombines TRBV6-1 with TRBJ2-3, with 9 nucleotides matching TRBD2. This CDR3 has 14 amino acids. Germline-derived CDR1 and CDR2 are MNHNS and SASEGT. J lost 1 base, V lost 5 bases, and 1 base had no gene match. The CDR3 DNA is TGTGCCAGCAGTAAGCGGGGGGGCACAGATACGCAGTATTTT. Translating gives CASSKRGGTDTQYF.

Many counts were recorded for this clonotype. The CDR3 bases are TGTGCCAGCAGCGTAGCCAGTTCCTACGAGCAGTACTTC. This sequence encodes CASSVASSYEQYF. J is TRBJ2-7 and V is TRBV9; D call uncertain. The germline V and J ends were trimmed by 0 bases and 1 base, with 5 bases remaining between them. CDR1 and CDR2 (germline): SGDLS, YYNGEE. This CDR3 has 13 amino acids.

The table lists this clonotype with many counts. V usage is TRBV11-2 and J usage is TRBJ2-4; unclear D gene. Germline V gene lookup returns CDR1 SGHAT and CDR2 FQNNGV. The CDR3 spans 16 residues. V lost 4 bases and J 2 bases, leaving 15 bases between the germline ends. The CDR3 loop reads CASSSNGLGSKNIQYF. The CDR3 bases are TGTGCCAGCAGCTCCAACGGGCTAGGATCCAAAAACATTCAGTACTTC.

The chain uses TRBV10-3 and TRBJ2-7; 10 nucleotides agree with TRBD1. The CDR3 loop spans 12 amino acids. Germline CDR1 and CDR2: ENHRY and SYGVKD. The V and J ends lost 11 bases and 7 bases, in that order; junction bases with no gene match: 8. Here the CDR3 reads CASDRGRREQYF. The CDR3 region has the DNA TGTGCCTCTGACAGGGGGCGTAGGGAGCAGTACTTC.

This clonotype was seen many times. This chain uses TRBV7-8 with TRBJ2-3; D possibly corresponds to TRBD2 (6 bases). This CDR3 is built from 16 residues. CDR1 SGHVS and CDR2 FQNEAQ come from the germline V gene. The germline V and J ends were trimmed by 4 bases and 4 bases, with 18 bases remaining between them. In nucleotides, the CDR3 is TGTGCCAGCAGCTCAAGCACGGGAGTAGACGCAGATACGCAGTATTTT. This encodes CASSSSTGVDADTQYF. The variable domain in full, completed from reference TRBV7-8 and TRBJ2-3, reads GAGVSQSPRYKVAKRGQDVALRCDPISGHVSLFWYQQALGQGPEFLTYFQNEAQLDKSGLPSDRFFAERPEGSVSTLKIQRTQQEDSAVYLCASSSSTGVDADTQYFGPGTRLTVL.

The genes are TRBV6-1 and TRBJ2-7; D is unclear. The germline V and J ends were trimmed by 6 bases and 7 bases, with 13 bases remaining between them. The germline V gene encodes CDR1 MNHNS and CDR2 SASEGT. The CDR3 has 12 residues. This CDR3 is CASSLYGFEQYF. In DNA form, the CDR3 reads TGTGCCAGCAGCCTGTACGGCTTTGAGCAGTACTTC.

As regards this clonotype: The conserved phenylalanine or tryptophan is not found at the CDR3 terminus, so this likely reflects a read error. The V and J genes are TRBV3-1 and TRBJ2-1, with D uncertain. CDR1 LGHDT and CDR2 YNNKEL come from the germline V gene (reference sequence). The CDR3 runs 17 residues. The CDR3 spells CASSQDLGRSSYNEQFC. The CDR3 DNA follows: TGCGCCAGCAGCCAAGATCTAGGACGGTCATCCTACAATGAGCAGTTCTGC.

This clonotype has ten or more counts. Possible read error: a much larger clone is one base away. V usage is TRBV24-1 and J usage is TRBJ1-4; D perhaps matches TRBD1 (6 bases). The ends were cut back, 4 bases at V and 5 bases at J, with 13 bases in the middle. This CDR3 spans 15 amino acids. In germline, CDR1 is KGHDR, CDR2 SFDVKD. CDR3 protein: CATSERGALNEKLFF. The CDR3 DNA follows: TGTGCCACCAGTGAACGGGGGGCCCTGAATGAAAAACTGTTTTTT.

The genes are TRBV19 and TRBJ2-7; no firm D call. The DNA matches TRBJ2-1 better at its end, which makes the J call doubtful. The CDR3 runs 12 residues. Germline CDR1 LNHDA, CDR2 SQIVND (reference sequence). DNA for the CDR3: TGTGCCAGTAGTACAGGCGACGGTGAGCAGTTCTTC. Protein sequence: CASSTGDGEQFF.

The chain has TRBV5-1 and TRBJ2-3; D unclear. This CDR3 has 13 amino acids. Germline values: CDR1 SGHRS, CDR2 YFSETQ. The V and J ends lost 0 bases and 6 bases respectively, with 8 bases between them. CDR3 residues: CASSLEVGDTQYF. DNA for the CDR3: TGCGCCAGCAGCTTGGAGGTGGGGGATACGCAGTATTTT.

This clonotype was counted a few times. A read error may be the cause here, since a much bigger clone is one base away. CDR3 sequence: CASSLAGGSDQPQHF. The CDR3 DNA sequence: TGCGCCAGCAGCTTGGCCGGGGGATCAGATCAGCCCCAGCATTTT. This chain connects TRBV5-1 to TRBJ1-5, with D possibly being TRBD1 (5 bases). V was clipped by 0 bases and J by 5 bases, with 12 bases between them. This CDR3 has 15 amino acids. Germline CDR1 reads SGHRS; CDR2 reads YFSETQ.

As for this clonotype: The DNA is omitted, as the CDR3 cannot be located on it reliably, and the CDR3 follows TCRdb's listing. This chain links TRBV29-1 with TRBJ1-2. The CDR3 totals 11 residues, both ends included. Germline lookup yields CDR1 SQVTM and CDR2 ANQGSEA. The CDR3 spells CSVEVAGGNTF.

This chain links TRBV15 with TRBJ1-2; maybe TRBD1 (5 bases). There are 14 residues in the CDR3. The V end was cut by 1 base, the J end by 7 bases, with 13 bases between. The germline CDR1 and CDR2 sequences are LNHNV and YYDKDF (reference sequence). The CDR3 nucleotides read TGTGCCACCAGCAGAGGTGGGACCCCCGGTGGCTACACCTTC. This gives the protein CATSRGGTPGGYTF. Looking up the rest from reference TRBV15 and TRBJ1-2 gives the full variable domain: DAMVIQNPRYQVTQFGKPVTLSCSQTLNHNVMYWYQQKSSQAPKLLFHYYDKDFNNEADTPDNFQSRRPNTSFCFLDIRSPGLGDTAMYLCATSRGGTPGGYTFGSGTRLTVV.

This clonotype was detected ten times or more. The rearrangement uses TRBV6-2 or TRBV6-3 and TRBJ2-3; D unclear. Trimming pared 0 bases from V and 2 bases from J, leaving 9 bases between. The CDR3 spans 15 residues. Germline lookup yields CDR1 MNHEY and CDR2 SVGEGT. The CDR3 protein is CASSYSTDITDTQYF. The DNA of the CDR3 is TGTGCCAGCAGTTACTCAACGGATATCACAGATACGCAGTATTTT.

The J gene is TRBJ2-5, the V gene TRBV7-9, with 7 bases fitting TRBD1. CDR1 and CDR2 (germline): SEHNR, FQNEAQ (reference sequence). V lost 5 bases and J lost 11; bases outside the gene matches: 14. The CDR3 is 14 amino acids. In DNA, the CDR3 is TGTGCCAGCAGCCCAGGGGGTGAAGCAAGAGAGCAGTACTTC. Translated: CASSPGGEAREQYF. The full variable domain, with the rest looked up from reference TRBV7-9 and TRBJ2-5, is DTGVSQNPRHKITKRGQNVTFRCDPISEHNRLYWYRQTLGQGPEFLTYFQNEAQLEKSRLLSDRFSAERPKGSFSTLEIQRTEQGDSAMYLCASSPGGEAREQYFGPGTRLLVL.

This clonotype was seen at least ten times. The chain uses TRBV5-1 and TRBJ2-1; D unresolved. The CDR3 length is 12 residues. V was cut by 2 bases and J by 10 bases, with 10 bases left in between. The germline gives CDR1 SGHRS, CDR2 YFSETQ. The chain's CDR3 is CASSFNINEQFF. The CDR3 nucleotides are TGCGCCAGCAGCTTCAATATAAACGAGCAGTTCTTC.

This chain uses TRBV12-3 or TRBV12-4 with TRBJ2-5; TRBD1 matches at 7 bases. With V trimmed by 6 bases and J by 7 bases, 5 bases remained unmatched. The CDR3 is 12 residues long. CDR3 sequence reads: CASSRTGSTQYF. In DNA form, the CDR3 reads TGTGCCAGCAGCCGGACAGGTTCGACCCAGTACTTC.

The genes are TRBV24-1 and TRBJ1-2, with unresolved D. This CDR3 spans 14 amino acids. Trimming pared 5 bases from V and 6 bases from J, leaving 15 bases between. CDR1 is KGHDR and CDR2 is SFDVKD in the germline V gene. In nucleotides, the CDR3 is TGTGCCACCAGTGGTGGGCAGTTAACGAATGGCTACACCTTC. This translates into CATSGGQLTNGYTF.